This T cell receptor beta chain was profiled in a study of blood T cell repertoires in COVID-19. Study context: The analysed material was cDNA or gDNA that came from T cells, B-cell-depleted T cells, or PBMCs.

In the original workflow: Using reference gene primer amplification, nucleated cell counts were estimated. Assay used: immunoSEQ multiplex PCR; TCRdb lists only in-frame clones, some missing. V and J calls and clone size come straight from that table; D and trimming were deduced from the DNA. The sample yields 110,000 to 150,000 clones, about 76% seen once. CDR3 length: 13 residues. V lost 11 bases, J lost 0 bases, and 8 bases lay in between. CDR1 MNHNY and CDR2 SVGAGI come from the germline V gene (reference sequence). Patients in Seattle were enrolled during active infection, then followed longitudinally.

The sample comprised peripheral blood. The chain is built from TRBV6-6 and TRBJ1-6; D unresolved. This sequence was found in a woman in her 70s with COVID-19, enrolled during active disease. CDR3 sequence: CAGTFSYNSPLHF. CDR3 coding DNA: TGTGCCGGCACTTTCTCCTATAATTCACCCCTCCACTTT.